The present entry profiles one T cell receptor beta chain with its context. Trimming cost V 1 base and J 7 bases, with 12 bases left between them. Germline CDR1 reads SGHRS; CDR2 reads YFSETQ. This CDR3 region has 14 residues. This sample is part of a study of blood T cell repertoires in COVID-19. Overall study context: Sites in the United States, Italy and Spain provided acute and convalescent COVID-19 samples. Nucleic acid was either cDNA or gDNA, and it came from T cells, B-cell-depleted T cells, or PBMCs.

Original data processing: Reference gene primer amplification yielded estimated nucleated cell counts. Assay used: immunoSEQ multiplex PCR; TCRdb lists only in-frame clones, some missing. The V and J calls and the clone size are those of that table, but D and trimming were determined from the DNA. The sample consists of roughly 100,000 clones, around 87% of them appearing once. The sample was peripheral blood. The chain has TRBV5-1 and TRBJ1-5; D might be TRBD1 (6 bases). The receptor comes from a human donor in a cohort sampled during active COVID-19. In DNA, the CDR3 is TGCGCCAGCAGCTTGACAGGGATGGGCCAGCCCCAGCATTTT. Translated: CASSLTGMGQPQHF.